A single sample gave rise to the 27 T cell receptor beta chains below, sequenced in a study of T cells after posttransplantation cyclophosphamide. The method was immunoSEQ multiplex PCR; TCRdb's version includes in-frame clones alone and lacks a portion of them. The sample carries under 20,000 clones, around 94% recorded once. Cells defined as naive were viable CD3+CD4+ or CD3+CD8+ and CCR7+CD45RA+CD45RO-CD95-CD27+CD28+. Sample: naive CD4+ T cells sorted from blood. The source of these receptors is a woman between 45 and 60 years old in good health and a related stem cell transplant donor.

The chain couples TRBV19 to TRBJ2-7; 8 bases are a match to TRBD1. The CDR3 runs 14 residues. CDR1 is LNHDA, CDR2 SQIVND, per germline (reference sequence). Losses at the gene ends were 5 bases for V and 3 bases for J; bases not matched to a gene: 6. The CDR3 DNA reads TGTGCCAGTAGTTCCGGGACAGGAGGCTACGAGCAGTACTTC. It translates to CASSSGTGGYEQYF.

The count of this clone is one. The chain uses TRBV27 and TRBJ2-7; D might be TRBD2 (6 bases). V lost 6 bases to trimming and J lost 5 bases, with 20 bases between them. Looked up from germline, CDR1 is MNHEY and CDR2 is SMNVEV (reference sequence). The CDR3 contains 15 residues. CDR3 protein: CASREGTGLINEQYF. The CDR3, as DNA: TGTGCCAGCAGGGAGGGGACGGGACTCATTAACGAGCAGTACTTC.

V gene TRBV29-1 combines with J gene TRBJ1-2, with TRBD1 identical over 8 bases. Germline V gene data show CDR1 as SQVTM and CDR2 as ANQGSEA. Trimming took 7 bases from V and 4 from J; bases not matched to a gene: 8. The CDR3 length is 13 residues. Here the CDR3 DNA reads TGCAGCGCCAGGGGACAGGCCGTCTATGGCTACACCTTC. This translates into CSARGQAVYGYTF.

J is TRBJ1-6 and V is TRBV4-3; 9 bases are shared with TRBD1. The CDR3 contains 17 residues. V gave up 4 bases and J gave up 5 bases; unmatched junction bases: 9. From germline, CDR1 is LGHNA and CDR2 YSLEER. The CDR3 DNA follows: TGCGCCAGCAGCCCCGAATTCAGACAGGGGGATAATTCACCCCTCCACTTT. It is translated as CASSPEFRQGDNSPLHF.

This chain links TRBV7-9 with TRBJ1-1, with 11 nucleotides matching TRBD1. Germline V CDR1 and CDR2: SEHNR, FQNEAQ (reference sequence). CDR3 length equals 16 residues. V shed 3 bases and J 12 bases; nucleotides not matched to a gene: 15. Written as DNA, the CDR3 is TGTGCCAGCAGCTTCCGGGACAGGGGGTTAGGAAGGAGTTCTTTCTTT. As protein: CASSFRDRGLGRSSFF. The entire variable domain, with the rest obtained from reference TRBV7-9 and TRBJ1-1, is as follows: DTGVSQNPRHKITKRGQNVTFRCDPISEHNRLYWYRQTLGQGPEFLTYFQNEAQLEKSRLLSDRFSAERPKGSFSTLEIQRTEQGDSAMYLCASSFRDRGLGRSSFFGQGTRLTVV.

The V and J genes are TRBV4-1 and TRBJ1-2; the D is unclear. V lost 1 base, J lost 4 bases, and 16 bases lay in between. Germline V gene lookup returns CDR1 MGHRA and CDR2 YSYEKL. This CDR3 region has 16 residues. The CDR3 region is CASSQGLYESSYGYTF. The CDR3 DNA reads TGCGCCAGCAGCCAAGGATTGTACGAGAGCTCCTATGGCTACACCTTC.

The chain carries TRBV6-5 and TRBJ2-2; 11 bases are a match to TRBD2. CDR1 MNHEY and CDR2 SVGAGI come from the germline V gene. The V gene end was trimmed by 4 bases and the J gene end by 3 bases; junction bases not matched to a gene: 4. There are 16 residues in the CDR3. CDR3 DNA: TGTGCCAGCAGTTTCGGACTAGCGGGCGACACCGGGGAGCTGTTTTTT. Translated: CASSFGLAGDTGELFF.

V is TRBV5-1 and J is TRBJ1-2; maybe TRBD1 (6 bases). Germline V gene data show CDR1 as SGHRS and CDR2 as YFSETQ. The CDR3 is made up of 13 amino acids. Trimming pared 0 bases from V and 6 bases from J, leaving 9 bases between. The CDR3 protein is CASSLGTVNGYTF. The CDR3, as DNA: TGCGCCAGCAGCTTGGGGACAGTCAATGGCTACACCTTC. Combining the CDR3 with reference TRBV5-1 and TRBJ1-2 gives the whole variable domain KAGVTQTPRYLIKTRGQQVTLSCSPISGHRSVSWYQQTPGQGLQFLFEYFSETQRNKGNFPGRFSGRQFSNSRSEMNVSTLELGDSALYLCASSLGTVNGYTFGSGTRLTVV.

The chain is built from TRBV7-2 and TRBJ2-7; 9 bases map to TRBD2. V was clipped by 1 base and J by 2 bases; unmatched bases: 3. Germline CDR1 SGHTA, CDR2 FQGNSA. This CDR3 has 15 amino acids. CDR3 sequence: CASSLEGGRAYEQYF. The CDR3 bases are TGTGCCAGCAGCTTAGAAGGCGGGAGGGCCTACGAGCAGTACTTC.

The gene calls are TRBV10-3 and TRBJ2-7; possible D gene TRBD2, 6 bases. The germline V gene encodes CDR1 ENHRY and CDR2 SYGVKD. This CDR3 contains 16 residues. V lost 0 bases and J lost 3, with 15 bases in between. CDR3 sequence reads: CAISESGSFGSYEQYF. The DNA of the CDR3 is TGTGCCATCAGTGAGTCCGGCAGCTTCGGGAGCTACGAGCAGTACTTC.

V is TRBV25-1 and J is TRBJ1-2, with 9 bases lining up with TRBD1. The CDR3 has 15 amino acids. The V segment lost 1 base and the J segment 5 bases; nucleotides outside the gene matches: 5. Germline V gives CDR1 MGHDK, CDR2 SYGVNS. The CDR3 coding sequence is TGTGCCAGCAGTGAATGGTCCGGGACAGGGTATGGCTACACCTTC. It specifies CASSEWSGTGYGYTF.

V is TRBV6-5 and J is TRBJ1-5; no clear D gene. Germline CDR1 and CDR2: MNHEY and SVGAGI. This CDR3 spans 14 amino acids. V was trimmed by 5 bases and J by 1 base, leaving 9 bases between them. CDR3 loop: CASSLSGSNQPQHF. DNA for the CDR3: TGTGCCAGCAGTCTATCCGGGAGCAATCAGCCCCAGCATTTT.

This clone was seen a single time. CDR3: CASSPTTSTDTQYF. The CDR3 DNA sequence: TGTGCCAGTAGCCCGACTACTAGCACAGATACGCAGTATTTT. The chain joins TRBV19 to TRBJ2-3; D perhaps matches TRBD2 (5 bases). V was trimmed by 6 bases and J by 0 bases, leaving 10 bases between them. The germline gives CDR1 LNHDA, CDR2 SQIVND (reference sequence). The CDR3 covers 14 residues.

J is TRBJ2-1 and V is TRBV7-6; 7 bases are a match to TRBD2. Trimming removed 5 bases from V and 6 bases from J; junction bases left unmatched: 10. In germline, CDR1 is SGHVS, CDR2 FNYEAQ. CDR3 size: 15 residues. The CDR3 loop is CASSRGGGRGNEQFF. In DNA form, the CDR3 reads TGTGCCAGCAGCCGCGGGGGAGGGCGCGGCAATGAGCAGTTCTTC.

The chain is built from TRBV19 and TRBJ2-3; 7 nucleotides agree with TRBD1. J was trimmed by 0 bases and V by 6 bases; bases with no gene match: 3. Germline lookup yields CDR1 LNHDA and CDR2 SQIVND (reference sequence). CDR3 size: 14 residues. CDR3 bases: TGTGCCAGTAGAGGGGGCCTAAGCACAGATACGCAGTATTTT. It codes for CASRGGLSTDTQYF.

This sequence joins TRBV2 and TRBJ2-7; D not certain. This CDR3 region has 13 residues. The V gene lost 6 bases and the J gene lost 3 bases, with 12 bases spanning the gap. Germline CDR1 is SNHLY and CDR2 is FYNNEI. The CDR3 protein is CASRADNLYEQYF. The CDR3, as DNA: TGTGCCAGCAGAGCCGACAACCTCTACGAGCAGTACTTC.

The gene calls are TRBV9 and TRBJ2-7, with 11 bases identical to TRBD1. V dropped 4 bases and J dropped 5; count of bases not matched to a gene: 5. Germline CDR1 SGDLS, CDR2 YYNGEE. The CDR3 length is 14 residues. CDR3 DNA sequence: TGTGCCAGCAGCACCGGGACAGGGGGTAACGAGCAGTACTTC. This sequence encodes CASSTGTGGNEQYF.

A single count supports this clone. This sample includes further DNA sequences coding for the same CDR3. The chain combines TRBV27 with TRBJ2-1; D call uncertain. V was clipped by 5 bases and J by 0 bases, with 17 bases between them. The CDR3 covers 17 residues. Germline CDR1 MNHEY, CDR2 SMNVEV (reference sequence). CDR3 sequence (DNA): TGTGCCAGCAGTCCATCGTTGGCAGGAACCTCCTACAATGAGCAGTTCTTC. As protein: CASSPSLAGTSYNEQFF.

The chain joins TRBV5-6 to TRBJ2-4; the D is unclear. Germline values: CDR1 SGHDT, CDR2 YYEEEE. There are 14 residues in the CDR3. Trimming left V 1 base short and J 3 bases short, with 8 bases between. DNA of the CDR3: TGTGCCAGCAGCTTGCGCGAGGTCAAAAACATTCAGTACTTC. It translates to CASSLREVKNIQYF.

The chain combines TRBV6-1 with TRBJ2-7; D is possibly TRBD2 (5 bases). The V and J ends lost 7 bases and 7 bases respectively, with 17 bases between them. The CDR3 is 13 residues long. Per germline, CDR1 MNHNS and CDR2 SASEGT. In nucleotides, the CDR3 is TGTGCCAGCATCGCAAGAACGTCGGGGGAGCAGTACTTC. Translated: CASIARTSGEQYF.

This chain connects TRBV18 to TRBJ2-7; 12 positions match TRBD2. The germline V gene encodes CDR1 KGHSH and CDR2 LQKENI. The ends lost 2 bases at V and 7 bases at J; junction bases unmatched: 12. The CDR3 consists of 17 residues. The CDR3 nucleotides are TGTGCCAGCTCACCAAGCTTGCTAGCGGGAGGGCCAGAAGAGCAGTACTTC. Translating it yields CASSPSLLAGGPEEQYF.

Written as DNA, the CDR3 is TGTGCCAGCAGCTTCGGACATTCCCAAGAGACCCAGTACTTC. Protein: CASSFGHSQETQYF. The chain is built from TRBV5-6 and TRBJ2-5, with D perhaps TRBD1 (5 bases). Per germline, CDR1 SGHDT and CDR2 YYEEEE. V was clipped by 2 bases and J by 1 base, with 9 bases between them. This CDR3 has 14 residues. The entire variable domain, with the rest obtained from reference TRBV5-6 and TRBJ2-5, is as follows: DAGVTQSPTHLIKTRGQQVTLRCSPKSGHDTVSWYQQALGQGPQFIFQYYEEEERQRGNFPDRFSGHQFPNYSSELNVNALLLGDSALYLCASSFGHSQETQYFGPGTRLLVL.

This chain links TRBV20-1 with TRBJ2-3; D remains unclear. Germline-derived CDR1 and CDR2 are DFQATT and SNEGSKA (reference sequence). The V end lost 6 bases, the J end lost 8 bases, and 12 bases lay between the germline ends. The CDR3 sequence is 11 residues long. As DNA, the CDR3 is TGCAGTGCCCACGGTGTTCTTACGCAGTATTTT. This encodes CSAHGVLTQYF.

The chain carries TRBV7-3 and TRBJ2-1; 16 bases align to TRBD2. The CDR3 runs 16 residues. The germline CDR1 and CDR2 sequences are SGHTA and FQGTGA. Trimming took 5 bases from V and 7 from J; bases not matched to a gene: 5. In nucleotides, the CDR3 is TGTGCCAGCAGCCCAATGGGACTAGCGGGAGGGAATGAGCAGTTCTTC. This encodes CASSPMGLAGGNEQFF.

This sequence joins TRBV28 and TRBJ1-2; a weak D match, TRBD1 (5 bases). Per germline, CDR1 MDHEN and CDR2 SYDVKM. This CDR3 is 13 amino acids long. Trimming took 8 bases from V and 4 from J, leaving 14 bases between them. Here the CDR3 reads CASLSGLSYGYTF. DNA of the CDR3: TGTGCCAGCCTATCGGGACTCTCCTATGGCTACACCTTC.

This CDR3 is CASSQSLPGVPGNEQFF. CDR3 bases: TGCGCCAGCAGCCAATCCCTCCCGGGGGTGCCTGGCAATGAGCAGTTCTTC. J is TRBJ2-1 and V is TRBV4-3; D possibly corresponds to TRBD2 (6 bases). V was cut by 2 bases and J by 6 bases, with 20 bases left in between. CDR3 length: 17 residues. Germline V gene data show CDR1 as LGHNA and CDR2 as YSLEER.

The CDR3 sequence: CASSLEVASQETQYF. DNA for the CDR3: TGTGCCAGCAGCTTGGAGGTAGCGAGCCAAGAGACCCAGTACTTC. V gene TRBV7-7 combines with J gene TRBJ2-5, with D perhaps matching TRBD2 (5 bases). Germline V CDR1 and CDR2: SSHAT, FNYEAQ (reference sequence). V lost 3 bases and J 1 base, leaving 12 bases between the germline ends. The CDR3 extends over 15 amino acids.